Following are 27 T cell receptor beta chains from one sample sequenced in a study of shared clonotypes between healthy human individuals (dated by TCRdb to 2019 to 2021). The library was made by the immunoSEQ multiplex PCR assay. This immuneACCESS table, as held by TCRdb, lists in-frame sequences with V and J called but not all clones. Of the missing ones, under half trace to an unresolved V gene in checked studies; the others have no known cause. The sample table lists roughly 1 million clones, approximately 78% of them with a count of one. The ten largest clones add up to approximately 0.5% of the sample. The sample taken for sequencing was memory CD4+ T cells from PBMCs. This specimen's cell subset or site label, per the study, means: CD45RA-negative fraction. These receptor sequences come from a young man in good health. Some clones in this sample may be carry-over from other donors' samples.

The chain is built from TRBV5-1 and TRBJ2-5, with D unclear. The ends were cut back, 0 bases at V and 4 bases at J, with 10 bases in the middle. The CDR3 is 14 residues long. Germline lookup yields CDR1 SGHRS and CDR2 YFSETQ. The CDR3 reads CASSLGVVGETQYF. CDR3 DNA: TGCGCCAGCAGCTTGGGGGTAGTGGGAGAGACCCAGTACTTC.

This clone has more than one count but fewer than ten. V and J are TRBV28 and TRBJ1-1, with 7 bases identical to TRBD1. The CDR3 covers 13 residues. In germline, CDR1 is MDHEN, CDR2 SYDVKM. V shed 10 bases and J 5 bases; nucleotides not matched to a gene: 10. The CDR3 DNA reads TGTGCCACGCGGGACAGCACATCAACTGAAGCTTTCTTT. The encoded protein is CATRDSTSTEAFF.

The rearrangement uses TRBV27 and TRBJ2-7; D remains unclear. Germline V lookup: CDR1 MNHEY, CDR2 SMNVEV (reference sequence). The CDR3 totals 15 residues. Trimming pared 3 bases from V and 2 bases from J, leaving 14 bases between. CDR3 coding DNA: TGTGCCAGCAGTTTGGCGTCCCTGCCCCCCTACGAGCAGTACTTC. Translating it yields CASSLASLPPYEQYF.

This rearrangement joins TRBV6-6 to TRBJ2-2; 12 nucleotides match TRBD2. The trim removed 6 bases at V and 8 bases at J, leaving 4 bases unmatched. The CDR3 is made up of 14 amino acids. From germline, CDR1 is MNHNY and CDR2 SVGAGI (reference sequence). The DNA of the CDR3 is TGTGCCAGCAGGAGACTAGCGGGAGTAGGGGAGCTGTTTTTT. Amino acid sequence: CASRRLAGVGELFF.

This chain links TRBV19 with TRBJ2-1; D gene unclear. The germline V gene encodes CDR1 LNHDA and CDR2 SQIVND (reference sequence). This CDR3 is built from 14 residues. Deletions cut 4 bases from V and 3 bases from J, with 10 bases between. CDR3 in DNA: TGTGCCAGTAGTACACAGAACCACTACAATGAGCAGTTCTTC. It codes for CASSTQNHYNEQFF.

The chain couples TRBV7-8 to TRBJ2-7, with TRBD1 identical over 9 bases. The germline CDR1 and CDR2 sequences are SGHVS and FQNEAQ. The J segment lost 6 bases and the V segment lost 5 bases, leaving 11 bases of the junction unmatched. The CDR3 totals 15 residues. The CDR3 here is CASSLQQGAFGEQYF. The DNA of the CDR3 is TGTGCCAGCAGCCTGCAACAGGGGGCTTTTGGCGAGCAGTACTTC.

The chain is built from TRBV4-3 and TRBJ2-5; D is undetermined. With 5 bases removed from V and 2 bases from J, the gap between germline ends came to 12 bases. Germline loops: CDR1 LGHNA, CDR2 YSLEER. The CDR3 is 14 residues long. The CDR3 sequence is CASSSRVGQETQYF. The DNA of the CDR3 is TGCGCCAGCAGCTCCCGAGTGGGACAAGAGACCCAGTACTTC.

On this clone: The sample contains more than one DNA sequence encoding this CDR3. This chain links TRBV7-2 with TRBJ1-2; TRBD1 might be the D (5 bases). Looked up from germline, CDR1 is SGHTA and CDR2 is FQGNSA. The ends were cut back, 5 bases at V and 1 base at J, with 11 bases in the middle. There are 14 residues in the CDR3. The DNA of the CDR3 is TGTGCCAGCAGCCTTGGGGGAGATAACTATGGCTACACCTTC. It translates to CASSLGGDNYGYTF.

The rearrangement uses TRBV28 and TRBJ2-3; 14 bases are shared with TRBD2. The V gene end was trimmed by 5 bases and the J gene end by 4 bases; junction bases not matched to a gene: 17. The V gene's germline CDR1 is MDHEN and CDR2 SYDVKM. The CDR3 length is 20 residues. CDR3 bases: TGTGCCAGCAGTCCTTTGCCCGGGACTAGCGGGAGAGCTGGGGCAGATACGCAGTATTTT. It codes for CASSPLPGTSGRAGADTQYF.

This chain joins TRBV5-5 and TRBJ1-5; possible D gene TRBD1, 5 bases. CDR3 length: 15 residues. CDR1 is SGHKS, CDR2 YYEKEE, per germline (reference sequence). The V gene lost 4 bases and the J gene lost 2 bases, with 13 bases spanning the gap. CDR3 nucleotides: TGTGCCAGCAGCCCTAGTGGGGGTGGCAATCAGCCCCAGCATTTT. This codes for CASSPSGGGNQPQHF.

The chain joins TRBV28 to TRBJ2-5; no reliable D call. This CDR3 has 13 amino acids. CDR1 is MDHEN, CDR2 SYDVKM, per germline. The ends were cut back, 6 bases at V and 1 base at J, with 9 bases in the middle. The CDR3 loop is CASSQRSQETQYF. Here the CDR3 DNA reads TGTGCCAGCAGCCAGAGGTCCCAAGAGACCCAGTACTTC.

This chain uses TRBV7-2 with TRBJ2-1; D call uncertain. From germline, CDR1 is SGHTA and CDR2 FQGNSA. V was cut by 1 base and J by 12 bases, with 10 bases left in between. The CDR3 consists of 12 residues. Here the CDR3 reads CASSLVARLQFF. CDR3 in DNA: TGTGCCAGCAGCTTAGTCGCGCGTTTGCAGTTCTTC.

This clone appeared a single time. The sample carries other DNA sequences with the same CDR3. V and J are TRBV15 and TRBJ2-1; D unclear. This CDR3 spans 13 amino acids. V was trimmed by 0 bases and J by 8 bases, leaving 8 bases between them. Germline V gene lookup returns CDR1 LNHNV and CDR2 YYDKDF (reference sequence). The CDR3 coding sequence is TGTGCCACCAGCAGAGATATTAGCTATGAGCAGTTCTTC. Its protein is CATSRDISYEQFF.

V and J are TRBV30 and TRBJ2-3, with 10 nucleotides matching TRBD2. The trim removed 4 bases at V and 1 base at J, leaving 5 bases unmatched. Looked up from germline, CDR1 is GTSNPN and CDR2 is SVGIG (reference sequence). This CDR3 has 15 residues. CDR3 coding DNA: TGTGCCTGGACAATAGCGGGAGGTGGCACAGATACGCAGTATTTT. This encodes CAWTIAGGGTDTQYF.

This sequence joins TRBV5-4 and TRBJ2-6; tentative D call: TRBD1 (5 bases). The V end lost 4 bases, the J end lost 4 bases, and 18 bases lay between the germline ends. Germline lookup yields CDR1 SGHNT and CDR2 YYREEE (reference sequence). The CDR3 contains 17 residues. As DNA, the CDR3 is TGTGCCAGCAGCCTTATCACAGGCCTGTGGGGGGCCAACGTCCTGACTTTC. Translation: CASSLITGLWGANVLTF.

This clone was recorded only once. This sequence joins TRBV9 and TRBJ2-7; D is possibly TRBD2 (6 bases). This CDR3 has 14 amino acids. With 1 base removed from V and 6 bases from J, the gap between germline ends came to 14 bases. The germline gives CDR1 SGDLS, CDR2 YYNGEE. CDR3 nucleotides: TGTGCCAGCAGCGTATCCGGGGACTTCGGCGAGCAGTACTTC. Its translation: CASSVSGDFGEQYF.

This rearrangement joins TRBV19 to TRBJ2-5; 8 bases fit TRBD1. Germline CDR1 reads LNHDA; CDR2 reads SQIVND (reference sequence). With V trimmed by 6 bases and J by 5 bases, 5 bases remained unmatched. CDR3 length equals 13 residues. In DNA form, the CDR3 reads TGTGCCAGTAGACCCACAGGGGGGGAGACCCAGTACTTC. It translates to CASRPTGGETQYF.

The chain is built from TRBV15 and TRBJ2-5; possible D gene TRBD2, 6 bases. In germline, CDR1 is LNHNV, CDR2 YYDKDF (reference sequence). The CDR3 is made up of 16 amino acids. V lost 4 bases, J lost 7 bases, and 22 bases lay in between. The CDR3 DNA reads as TGTGCCACCAGCATGTTTGGCAGGGCCTTGGAGGGGACCCAGTACTTC. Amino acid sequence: CATSMFGRALEGTQYF. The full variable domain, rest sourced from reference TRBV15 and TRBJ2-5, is DAMVIQNPRYQVTQFGKPVTLSCSQTLNHNVMYWYQQKSSQAPKLLFHYYDKDFNNEADTPDNFQSRRPNTSFCFLDIRSPGLGDTAMYLCATSMFGRALEGTQYFGPGTRLLVL.

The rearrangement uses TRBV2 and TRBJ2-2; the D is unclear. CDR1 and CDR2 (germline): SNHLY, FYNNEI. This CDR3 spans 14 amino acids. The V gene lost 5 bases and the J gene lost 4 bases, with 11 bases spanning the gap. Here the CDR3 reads CASSRVTSTGELFF. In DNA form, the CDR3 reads TGTGCCAGCAGTCGGGTTACGAGCACCGGGGAGCTGTTTTTT.

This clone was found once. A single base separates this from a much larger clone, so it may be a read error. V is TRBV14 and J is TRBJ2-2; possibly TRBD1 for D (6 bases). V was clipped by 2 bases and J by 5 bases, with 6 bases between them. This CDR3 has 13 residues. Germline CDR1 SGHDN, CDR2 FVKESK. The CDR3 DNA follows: TGTGCCAGCAGCCAACAGGGGACCGGGGAGCTGTTTTTT. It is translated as CASSQQGTGELFF.

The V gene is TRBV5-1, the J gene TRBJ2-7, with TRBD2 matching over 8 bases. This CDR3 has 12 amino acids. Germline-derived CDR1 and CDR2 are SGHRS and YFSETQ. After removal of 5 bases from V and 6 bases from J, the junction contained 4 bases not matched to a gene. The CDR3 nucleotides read TGCGCCAGCAGTGTTAGCGGGACCGAGCAGTACTTC. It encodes CASSVSGTEQYF.

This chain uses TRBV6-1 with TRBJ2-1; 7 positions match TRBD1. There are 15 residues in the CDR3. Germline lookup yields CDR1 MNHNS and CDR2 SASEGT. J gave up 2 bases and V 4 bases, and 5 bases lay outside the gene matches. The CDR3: CASSAQTGTYNEQFF. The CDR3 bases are TGTGCCAGCAGTGCTCAGACAGGGACCTACAATGAGCAGTTCTTC.

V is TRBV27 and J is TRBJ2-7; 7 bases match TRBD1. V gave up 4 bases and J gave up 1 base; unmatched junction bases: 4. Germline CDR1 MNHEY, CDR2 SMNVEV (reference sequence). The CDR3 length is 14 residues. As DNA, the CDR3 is TGTGCCAGCAGTTCTCACAGGGGTTCCTACGAGCAGTACTTC. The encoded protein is CASSSHRGSYEQYF.

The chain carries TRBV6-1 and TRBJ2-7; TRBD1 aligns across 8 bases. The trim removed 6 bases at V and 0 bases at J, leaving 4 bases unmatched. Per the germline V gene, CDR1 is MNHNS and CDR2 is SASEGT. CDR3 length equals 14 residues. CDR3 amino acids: CASSADRVSYEQYF. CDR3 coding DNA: TGTGCCAGCAGCGCGGACAGGGTCTCCTACGAGCAGTACTTC.

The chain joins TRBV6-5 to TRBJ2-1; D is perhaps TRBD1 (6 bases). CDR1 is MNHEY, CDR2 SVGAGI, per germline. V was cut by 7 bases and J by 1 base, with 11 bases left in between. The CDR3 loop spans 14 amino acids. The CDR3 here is CASMRQASYNEQFF. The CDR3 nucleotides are TGTGCCAGCATGCGACAGGCATCCTACAATGAGCAGTTCTTC.

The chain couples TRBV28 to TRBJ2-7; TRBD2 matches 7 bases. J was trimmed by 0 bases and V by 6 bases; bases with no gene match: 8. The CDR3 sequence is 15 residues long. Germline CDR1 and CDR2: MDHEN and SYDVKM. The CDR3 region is CASRNQGGSSYEQYF. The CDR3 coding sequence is TGTGCCAGCAGAAACCAGGGAGGGAGCTCCTACGAGCAGTACTTC.

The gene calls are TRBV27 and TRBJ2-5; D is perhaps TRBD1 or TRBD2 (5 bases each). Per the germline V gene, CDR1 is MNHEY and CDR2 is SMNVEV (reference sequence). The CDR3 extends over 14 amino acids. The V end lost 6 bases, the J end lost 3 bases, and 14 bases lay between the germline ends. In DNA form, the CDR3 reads TGTGCCAGCAGCCTCCGGGACGGTAAAGAGACCCAGTACTTC. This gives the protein CASSLRDGKETQYF.